These T cell receptor beta chains were read from a single sample in a study of cytomegalovirus exposure and HLA in healthy donors. Generated by immunoSEQ multiplex PCR, the TCRdb table keeps only in-frame clones and is missing some. The sample has over 100,000 clones. The sequenced sample consisted of PBMCs. These receptors came from a man aged 25 to 40 in good health and CMV-seronegative. Both conserved end residues are part of each CDR3. D genes are given only for firm matches.

v_gene	j_gene	d_gene	CDR3aa	CDR3nt
TRBV5-1	TRBJ2-1	-	CASSLVTRDSIYNEQFF	TGCGCCAGCAGCTTGGTAACGCGGGACAGTATTTACAATGAGCAGTTCTTC
TRBV10-1	TRBJ2-7	-	CASSELARRDQKPYEQYF	TGCGCCAGCAGTGAGTTGGCTAGGAGAGACCAAAAACCCTACGAGCAGTACTTC
TRBV19	TRBJ2-1	-	CASKRGVGRENEQFF	TGTGCCAGTAAGAGGGGGGTGGGGAGGGAGAATGAGCAGTTCTTC
TRBV29-1	TRBJ2-3	TRBD1	CSIQGQGFTDTQYF	TGCAGCATTCAGGGACAGGGATTCACAGATACGCAGTATTTT
TRBV18	TRBJ2-7	TRBD1	CASGQGTYEQYF	TGTGCCAGCGGACAGGGTACATACGAGCAGTACTTC
TRBV7-8	TRBJ1-5	-	CASSLAIRVEVNQPQHF	TGTGCCAGCAGCTTGGCGATCAGGGTTGAGGTGAATCAGCCCCAGCATTTT
TRBV28	TRBJ2-7	-	CASSPPRYEQYF	TGTGCCAGCAGCCCGCCGCGCTACGAGCAGTACTTC
TRBV4-1	TRBJ2-5	-	CASSRLRVQETQYF	TGCGCCAGCAGCCGCCTCAGGGTCCAAGAGACCCAGTACTTC
TRBV19	TRBJ2-2	-	CASSIDDSNTGELFF	TGTGCCAGTAGTATAGACGACAGCAACACCGGGGAGCTGTTTTTT
TRBV6-1	TRBJ1-3	-	CASDEGGYPGNTIYF	TGTGCCAGCGATGAAGGAGGGTATCCGGGAAACACCATATATTTT
TRBV7-9	TRBJ2-7	-	CASSLVGASRYEQYF	TGTGCCAGCAGCTTAGTGGGGGCCTCCCGGTACGAGCAGTACTTC
TRBV7-2	TRBJ2-3	TRBD2	CASSLDGGALDTQYF	TGTGCCAGCAGCTTAGACGGGGGGGCATTAGATACGCAGTATTTT
TRBV5-1	TRBJ2-3	-	CASSLSDRGTDTQYF	TGCGCCAGCAGCTTGTCGGACAGAGGCACAGATACGCAGTATTTT
TRBV9	TRBJ1-1	-	CASSAGGNTEAFF	TGTGCCAGCAGCGCGGGGGGGAACACTGAAGCTTTCTTT
TRBV11-2	TRBJ1-1	-	CASSLGHSGVGNTEAFF	TGTGCCAGCAGCTTAGGTCACTCAGGGGTCGGGAACACTGAAGCTTTCTTT
TRBV5-4	TRBJ1-1	-	CASSLGQGQGNTEAFF	TGTGCCAGCAGCTTGGGTCAGGGGCAAGGTAACACTGAAGCTTTCTTT
TRBV29-1	TRBJ2-5	-	CSVREAGETQYF	TGCAGCGTCAGGGAGGCGGGAGAGACCCAGTACTTC
TRBV2	TRBJ2-1	TRBD1	CASRDLTGESDNEQFF	TGTGCCAGCAGGGATCTTACAGGGGAAAGCGACAATGAGCAGTTCTTC
TRBV4-3	TRBJ2-4	-	CASSSRVWENIQYF	TGCGCCAGCAGCTCCCGGGTTTGGGAAAACATTCAGTACTTC
TRBV5-1	TRBJ1-1	TRBD1	CASSTGAKLTEAFF	TGCGCCAGCTCGACAGGGGCGAAACTGACTGAAGCTTTCTTT
TRBV7-2	TRBJ2-7	TRBD2	CASSSRLAGGPSYEQYF	TGTGCCAGCAGCTCCAGACTAGCGGGGGGGCCGTCCTACGAGCAGTACTTC
TRBV6-6	TRBJ2-7	TRBD1	CASSFPGQAYEQYF	TGTGCCAGCAGTTTTCCGGGACAGGCGTACGAGCAGTACTTC
TRBV12-5	TRBJ1-5	-	CASGLAGDYQPQHF	TGTGCTAGTGGTTTGGCCGGGGACTATCAGCCCCAGCATTTT
TRBV19	TRBJ1-2	-	CASSNEGRYGYTF	TGTGCCAGTAGTAATGAGGGGAGGTATGGCTACACCTTC
TRBV27	TRBJ2-3	TRBD2	CASSSRPPLAGGIADTQYF	TGTGCCAGCAGTTCCCGACCTCCTCTAGCGGGGGGTATTGCAGATACGCAGTATTTT
TRBV7-3	TRBJ1-5	TRBD1	CASSSYDRVDQPQHF	TGTGCCAGCAGCTCCTACGACAGGGTTGATCAGCCCCAGCATTTT
TRBV5-1	TRBJ2-2	TRBD1	CASSLGDRGRTGELFF	TGCGCCAGCAGCTTGGGGGACAGGGGGCGCACCGGGGAGCTGTTTTTT
TRBV18	TRBJ1-3	TRBD1	CASSPGQARAGNTIYF	TGTGCCAGCTCCCCGGGACAGGCGAGGGCTGGAAACACCATATATTTT
TRBV7-8	TRBJ1-3	-	CASSSFLSTGTGNTIYF	TGTGCCAGCAGCTCGTTCTTGTCTACAGGGACGGGAAACACCATATATTTT
TRBV5-1	TRBJ1-6	-	CASSQGQAHSNSPLHF	TGCGCCAGCAGCCAGGGCCAAGCTCATAGTAATTCACCCCTCCACTTT
TRBV15	TRBJ2-5	TRBD1	CATSREAAGGSHQTQYF	TGTGCCACCAGCAGAGAAGCCGCAGGGGGCTCACATCAGACCCAGTACTTC
TRBV7-2	TRBJ2-7	TRBD2	CASSRITLAGGKQYF	TGTGCCAGCAGCCGGATAACTTTAGCGGGGGGGAAGCAGTACTTC
TRBV18	TRBJ2-3	-	CASSRRTDTQYF	TGTGCCAGCTCACGTCGGACAGATACGCAGTATTTT
TRBV28	TRBJ2-7	-	CASRRPTGVLEQYF	TGTGCCAGCAGGAGACCTACGGGGGTTCTCGAGCAGTACTTC
TRBV7-9	TRBJ2-7	-	CASSLGRYYEQYF	TGTGCCAGCAGCTTAGGCAGATACTACGAGCAGTACTTC
TRBV7-2	TRBJ1-1	TRBD1	CASSLSGGTEAFF	TGTGCCAGCAGCTTATCAGGGGGCACTGAAGCTTTCTTT
TRBV7-2	TRBJ1-6	-	CASSGGGRIEGSPLHF	TGTGCCAGCAGCGGCGGCGGGCGCATCGAGGGTTCACCCCTCCACTTT
TRBV7-2	TRBJ1-6	TRBD1	CASSQGTGSSPLHF	TGTGCCAGCAGCCAGGGGACAGGGAGCTCACCCCTCCACTTT
TRBV30	TRBJ1-6	-	CAWSGSVRYNSPLHF	TGTGCCTGGAGTGGAAGCGTACGCTATAATTCACCCCTCCACTTT